What follows are 31 T cell receptor beta chains derived from one specimen sequenced in a study of blood T cell repertoires in COVID-19. The table came from immunoSEQ multiplex PCR; TCRdb's copy has only in-frame clones and leaves some out. The data contain 20,000 or so clones, about 91% of them singletons. The sample comprised peripheral blood. All receptors come from a woman between 65 and 79 years old with active COVID-19.

V gene TRBV6-2 or TRBV6-3 combines with J gene TRBJ2-3; no firm D call. Germline loops: CDR1 MNHEY, CDR2 SVGEGT. The CDR3 has 13 amino acids. V was trimmed by 2 bases and J by 0 bases, leaving 3 bases between them. The CDR3 is CASSYRSTDTQYF. The DNA of the CDR3 is TGTGCCAGCAGTTACCGTAGCACAGATACGCAGTATTTT.

In nucleotides, the CDR3 is TGTGCCAGCAGAAAGACAGGGCCGGGGGATACGCAGTATTTT. As protein: CASRKTGPGDTQYF. The rearrangement joins TRBV7-3 to TRBJ2-3; 7 bases match TRBD1. The germline V gene has CDR1 SGHTA and CDR2 FQGTGA. The junction had 9 bases not matched to a gene; V was cut back by 6 bases and J by 6 bases. CDR3 length: 14 amino acids.

This clone was seen once. V usage is TRBV10-3 and J usage is TRBJ1-1; D perhaps matches TRBD1 (5 bases). This CDR3 comprises 15 residues. CDR1 and CDR2 (germline): ENHRY, SYGVKD. V shed 3 bases and J shed 4 bases, with 15 bases lying between them. DNA of the CDR3: TGTGCCATCAGTGAAGGGAGGGGTTCGGGCACTGAAGCTTTCTTT. It translates to CAISEGRGSGTEAFF.

The chain is built from TRBV2 and TRBJ1-4; TRBD1 matches 9 bases. The CDR3 runs 15 residues. V dropped 5 bases and J dropped 5; count of bases not matched to a gene: 6. From germline, CDR1 is SNHLY and CDR2 FYNNEI. The CDR3 region has the DNA TGTGCCAGCAGTAAGGACAGGGGATCAAATGAAAAACTGTTTTTT. It yields the protein CASSKDRGSNEKLFF.

The genes are TRBV5-6 and TRBJ1-4, with TRBD1 matching 7 bases. V dropped 4 bases and J dropped 8; count of bases not matched to a gene: 8. The CDR3 has 14 residues. The germline V gene encodes CDR1 SGHDT and CDR2 YYEEEE. DNA for the CDR3: TGTGCCAGCAGCCGAACAGGGGCGGCAGAAAAACTGTTTTTT. Encoded protein: CASSRTGAAEKLFF.

The V and J genes are TRBV19 and TRBJ1-5; 7 bases match TRBD1. The germline V gene encodes CDR1 LNHDA and CDR2 SQIVND (reference sequence). The CDR3 length is 17 residues. Unmatched junction bases numbered 15, after V lost 4 bases and J lost 6 bases. In DNA form, the CDR3 reads TGTGCCAGTAGTACCCACCCATTGACAGGGAACTTTCAGCCCCAGCATTTT. Its protein is CASSTHPLTGNFQPQHF.

The V and J genes are TRBV9 and TRBJ2-3; a weak D match, TRBD1 (6 bases). CDR3 size: 20 residues. CDR1 and CDR2 (germline): SGDLS, YYNGEE. V dropped 4 bases and J dropped 5 bases, with 32 bases sitting between them. In DNA, the CDR3 is TGTGCCAGCAGCCCGAGACTTGCTCCTTTTGTTAGGGGGTTTGGAGATACGCAGTATTTT. This codes for CASSPRLAPFVRGFGDTQYF.

V and J are TRBV27 and TRBJ2-2; TRBD1 agrees at 8 bases. With V trimmed by 7 bases and J by 5 bases, 6 bases remained unmatched. From germline, CDR1 is MNHEY and CDR2 SMNVEV (reference sequence). The CDR3 is made up of 14 amino acids. The CDR3 loop is CASISDRETGELFF. As DNA, the CDR3 is TGTGCCAGCATTTCGGACAGGGAGACCGGGGAGCTGTTTTTT.

The J gene is TRBJ2-5, the V gene TRBV6-5; D is perhaps TRBD2 (5 bases). The CDR3 has 14 residues. Trimming removed 2 bases from V and 5 bases from J, with 12 bases in between. The germline V gene encodes CDR1 MNHEY and CDR2 SVGAGI. Here the CDR3 DNA reads TGTGCCAGCAGTTACAGGGCGGGTGAGGAGACCCAGTACTTC. Protein sequence: CASSYRAGEETQYF.

This clone came up once. J is TRBJ2-1 and V is TRBV7-8, with 7 bases lining up with TRBD2. The CDR3 is 16 amino acids. Germline CDR1 and CDR2: SGHVS and FQNEAQ. The V and J ends lost 2 bases and 0 bases, in that order; junction bases with no gene match: 4. The chain's CDR3 is CASSLSRGSSYNEQFF. The CDR3 DNA reads TGTGCCAGCAGCTTATCTCGCGGGAGCTCCTACAATGAGCAGTTCTTC. Drawing the rest from reference TRBV7-8 and TRBJ2-1, the complete variable domain is GAGVSQSPRYKVAKRGQDVALRCDPISGHVSLFWYQQALGQGPEFLTYFQNEAQLDKSGLPSDRFFAERPEGSVSTLKIQRTQQEDSAVYLCASSLSRGSSYNEQFFGPGTRLTVL.

The V gene is TRBV2, the J gene TRBJ1-5, with D hard to call. With 1 base removed from V and 0 bases from J, the gap between germline ends came to 4 bases. Looked up from germline, CDR1 is SNHLY and CDR2 is FYNNEI. The CDR3 contains 14 residues. This chain's CDR3 is CASSEVYSNQPQHF. In DNA form, the CDR3 reads TGTGCCAGCAGTGAAGTTTATAGCAATCAGCCCCAGCATTTT.

The V and J genes are TRBV28 and TRBJ2-5; 9 bases are a match to TRBD1. Germline CDR1 MDHEN, CDR2 SYDVKM. Unmatched junction bases numbered 6, after V lost 5 bases and J lost 5 bases. The CDR3 runs 14 residues. The CDR3 nucleotides read TGTGCCAGCAGTGGAACAGGGGGCGCGGAGACCCAGTACTTC. Amino acids: CASSGTGGAETQYF.

This clone appeared a single time. The chain uses TRBV18 and TRBJ2-7; TRBD1 matches at 7 bases. The CDR3 length is 12 residues. Germline V gene data show CDR1 as KGHSH and CDR2 as LQKENI. V shed 6 bases and J 6 bases; nucleotides not matched to a gene: 5. CDR3 DNA: TGTGCCAGCTCGGAGACAGGGATCGAGCAGTACTTC. It specifies CASSETGIEQYF.

The V and J genes are TRBV6-2 or TRBV6-3 and TRBJ1-2; D is uncertain. V was shortened by 0 bases and J by 14 bases, with 13 bases between the two germline ends. Germline V gene lookup returns CDR1 MNHEY and CDR2 SVGEGT. This CDR3 spans 12 amino acids. The CDR3 protein is CASSYSGRDETF. The CDR3 DNA reads TGTGCCAGCAGTTACTCCGGGAGGGATGAGACCTTC.

The CDR3 DNA follows: TGTGCCAGCAGCCCACGGACTAGCGGGAGAAGCGAGCAGTACTTC. Translated, it gives CASSPRTSGRSEQYF. The chain carries TRBV5-4 and TRBJ2-7; 13 bases agree with TRBD2. Trimming at V came to 4 bases and at J to 6 bases, leaving 7 bases not matched to a gene. The CDR3 covers 15 residues. The germline V gene has CDR1 SGHNT and CDR2 YYREEE (reference sequence).

This chain links TRBV4-2 with TRBJ2-5; TRBD2 matches at 11 bases. V shed 0 bases and J 4 bases; nucleotides not matched to a gene: 13. Germline lookup yields CDR1 LGHNA and CDR2 YNFKEQ. CDR3 length: 19 residues. CDR3 region: CASSQDWLAGGARGETQYF. Here the CDR3 DNA reads TGTGCCAGCAGCCAAGATTGGCTAGCGGGGGGCGCCAGAGGAGAGACCCAGTACTTC.

In DNA, the CDR3 is TGTGCCAGCAGTTTAAACGGGGAAACCTACGAGCAGTACTTC. This gives the protein CASSLNGETYEQYF. This chain connects TRBV28 to TRBJ2-7, with a weak D call TRBD2 (5 bases). Germline loops: CDR1 MDHEN, CDR2 SYDVKM. Trimming took 2 bases from V and 2 from J, leaving 10 bases between them. The CDR3 is 14 amino acids.

This clone was recorded once. The rearrangement links TRBV4-1 to TRBJ2-5; 16 bases are a match to TRBD2. V lost 0 bases to trimming and J lost 5 bases; unmatched junction nucleotides: 9. CDR1 is MGHRA and CDR2 is YSYEKL in the germline V gene. The CDR3 has 19 amino acids. The CDR3 here is CASSQDREPGLAGGETQYF. CDR3 DNA sequence: TGCGCCAGCAGCCAAGATAGGGAGCCGGGACTAGCGGGAGGGGAGACCCAGTACTTC.

This clone has just one count. The chain is built from TRBV5-6 and TRBJ2-7; 9 bases agree with TRBD1. Germline CDR1 and CDR2: SGHDT and YYEEEE. The CDR3 loop spans 15 amino acids. Germline trimming cut 4 bases from V and 3 bases from J; bases unmatched to any gene: 8. The CDR3: CASSTWTGDNYEQYF. The CDR3 coding sequence is TGTGCCAGCAGCACTTGGACAGGGGACAACTACGAGCAGTACTTC.

The rearrangement joins TRBV19 to TRBJ2-7; D perhaps matches TRBD1 (5 bases). The CDR3 covers 14 residues. Germline V gives CDR1 LNHDA, CDR2 SQIVND (reference sequence). Deletions cut 5 bases from V and 2 bases from J, with 13 bases between. CDR3 sequence reads: CASSSLVGAYEQYF. The CDR3 coding sequence is TGTGCCAGTAGTTCCTTAGTAGGGGCCTACGAGCAGTACTTC.

V is TRBV18 and J is TRBJ1-1; a possible D gene is TRBD1 (5 bases). The germline V gene has CDR1 KGHSH and CDR2 LQKENI. The ends were cut back, 3 bases at V and 11 bases at J, with 19 bases in the middle. This CDR3 spans 14 amino acids. CDR3 sequence (DNA): TGTGCCAGCTCACCCGACAGATTTCCCTTTCGGGCTTTCTTT. Translated, it gives CASSPDRFPFRAFF.

This clone was seen once. J is TRBJ2-7 and V is TRBV6-5, with 7 nucleotides matching TRBD1. V trimming: 10 bases; J trimming: 3 bases; junction bases outside the gene matches: 9. Germline V CDR1 and CDR2: MNHEY, SVGAGI. This CDR3 contains 13 residues. CDR3 amino acids: CATGQADFYEQYF. CDR3 DNA: TGTGCCACTGGACAGGCTGACTTCTACGAGCAGTACTTC.

The chain is built from TRBV10-3 and TRBJ2-1; perhaps TRBD2 as D (5 bases). CDR1 and CDR2 (germline): ENHRY, SYGVKD. The CDR3 is made up of 16 amino acids. Trimming took off 0 bases at V and 2 bases at J, with 11 bases between the two ends. The CDR3 DNA reads as TGTGCCATCAGTGAGTCGGCGGCGGGCCCCTACAATGAGCAGTTCTTC. Translated: CAISESAAGPYNEQFF.

The rearrangement joins TRBV12-3 or TRBV12-4 to TRBJ1-5; weak D call: TRBD1 (6 bases). The CDR3 loop spans 13 amino acids. V lost 1 base to trimming and J lost 8 bases, with 9 bases between them. The CDR3 region has the DNA TGTGCCAGCAGTTTAGGACAGGCGGAGCCCCAGCATTTT. As protein: CASSLGQAEPQHF.

The chain links TRBV7-2 to TRBJ2-2, with TRBD2 matching 12 bases. V trimming: 5 bases; J trimming: 1 base; junction bases outside the gene matches: 2. Germline CDR1 is SGHTA and CDR2 is FQGNSA. CDR3 size: 16 residues. CDR3 sequence: CASSQLAGGNTGELFF. The CDR3 bases are TGTGCCAGCAGCCAACTAGCGGGAGGGAACACCGGGGAGCTGTTTTTT.

This clone was detected once. J is TRBJ2-1 and V is TRBV15, with TRBD1 matching over 9 bases. V lost 1 base to trimming and J lost 7 bases; unmatched junction nucleotides: 8. The germline CDR1 and CDR2 sequences are LNHNV and YYDKDF (reference sequence). This CDR3 has 16 residues. CDR3 sequence: CATSRGVGQGVNEQFF. CDR3 DNA: TGTGCCACCAGCAGAGGGGTGGGACAGGGTGTAAATGAGCAGTTCTTC.

The chain couples TRBV11-2 to TRBJ2-7; D may be TRBD2 (5 bases). Germline loops: CDR1 SGHAT, CDR2 FQNNGV. The CDR3 consists of 15 residues. V was clipped by 0 bases and J by 6 bases, with 15 bases between them. CDR3 DNA sequence: TGTGCCAGCAGCTTAGAAGGTCGGGGAACCGGCGAGCAGTACTTC. It codes for CASSLEGRGTGEQYF.

The V call is TRBV7-9, the J call TRBJ2-5, with a possible D match to TRBD2 (5 bases). CDR3 length: 16 residues. Per germline, CDR1 SEHNR and CDR2 FQNEAQ (reference sequence). The ends were cut back, 2 bases at V and 4 bases at J, with 17 bases in the middle. DNA for the CDR3: TGTGCCAGCAGCTTAAGCAGACTTGGCGGGTTAGAGACCCAGTACTTC. Translating gives CASSLSRLGGLETQYF.

J is TRBJ1-4 and V is TRBV19; 7 bases are shared with TRBD1. This CDR3 spans 16 amino acids. After removal of 4 bases from V and 0 bases from J, the junction contained 5 bases not matched to a gene. From germline, CDR1 is LNHDA and CDR2 SQIVND (reference sequence). CDR3 region: CASSTRTGTTNEKLFF. CDR3 in DNA: TGTGCCAGTAGTACACGGACAGGAACAACTAATGAAAAACTGTTTTTT.

The chain employs TRBV24-1 and TRBJ1-2; 8 nucleotides match TRBD1. CDR3 length: 15 residues. V gave up 3 bases and J gave up 4 bases; unmatched junction bases: 6. Germline lookup yields CDR1 KGHDR and CDR2 SFDVKD. The CDR3 coding sequence is TGTGCCACCAGTGATCCCGGACAGGGATCCTATGGCTACACCTTC. Translated, it gives CATSDPGQGSYGYTF.

This chain uses TRBV2 with TRBJ2-4, with 8 bases fitting TRBD2. The J segment lost 3 bases and the V segment lost 9 bases, leaving 19 bases of the junction unmatched. CDR3 size: 18 residues. Germline CDR1 is SNHLY and CDR2 is FYNNEI. CDR3 coding DNA: TGTGCCAGGACCCCTTCTATCCAGCGGGAGTTTGACAAAAACATTCAGTACTTC. It encodes CARTPSIQREFDKNIQYF.